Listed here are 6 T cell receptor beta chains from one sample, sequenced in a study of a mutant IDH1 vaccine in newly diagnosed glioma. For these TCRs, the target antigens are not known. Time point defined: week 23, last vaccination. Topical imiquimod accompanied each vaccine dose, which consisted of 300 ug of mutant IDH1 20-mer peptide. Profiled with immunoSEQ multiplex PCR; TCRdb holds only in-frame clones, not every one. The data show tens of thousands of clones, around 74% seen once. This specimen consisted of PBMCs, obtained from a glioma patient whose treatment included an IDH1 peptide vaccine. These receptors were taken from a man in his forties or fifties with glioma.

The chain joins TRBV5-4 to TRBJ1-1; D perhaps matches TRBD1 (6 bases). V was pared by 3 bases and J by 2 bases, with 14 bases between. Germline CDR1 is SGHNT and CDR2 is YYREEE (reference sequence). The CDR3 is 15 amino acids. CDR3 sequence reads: CASSSTQGGNTEAFF. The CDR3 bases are TGTGCCAGCAGCTCGACCCAAGGGGGAAACACTGAAGCTTTCTTT.

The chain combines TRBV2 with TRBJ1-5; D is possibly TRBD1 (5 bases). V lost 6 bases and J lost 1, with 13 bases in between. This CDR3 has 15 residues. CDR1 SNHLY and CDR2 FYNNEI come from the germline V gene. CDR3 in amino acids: CASRAEGTSNQPQHF. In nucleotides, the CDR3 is TGTGCCAGCAGGGCGGAAGGGACGAGCAATCAGCCCCAGCATTTT.

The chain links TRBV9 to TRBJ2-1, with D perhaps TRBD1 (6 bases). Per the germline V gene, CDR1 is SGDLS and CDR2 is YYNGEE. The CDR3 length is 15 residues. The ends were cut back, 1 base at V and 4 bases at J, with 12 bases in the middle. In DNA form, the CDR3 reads TGTGCCAGCAGCGTACAGGGTCAGGGGTACAATGAGCAGTTCTTC. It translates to CASSVQGQGYNEQFF.

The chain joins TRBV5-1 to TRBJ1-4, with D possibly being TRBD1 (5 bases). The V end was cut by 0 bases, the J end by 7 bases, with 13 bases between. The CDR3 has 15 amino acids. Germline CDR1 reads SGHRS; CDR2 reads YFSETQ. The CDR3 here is CASSLAGGSGEKLFF. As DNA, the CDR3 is TGCGCCAGCAGCTTGGCCGGGGGGTCGGGTGAAAAACTGTTTTTT.

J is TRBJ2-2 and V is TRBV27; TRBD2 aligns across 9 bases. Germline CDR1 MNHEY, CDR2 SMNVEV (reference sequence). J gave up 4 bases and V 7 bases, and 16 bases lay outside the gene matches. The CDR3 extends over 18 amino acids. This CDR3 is CASTLAARGGGSTGELFF. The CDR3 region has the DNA TGTGCCAGCACCCTCGCTGCGCGGGGGGGCGGGAGCACCGGGGAGCTGTTTTTT.

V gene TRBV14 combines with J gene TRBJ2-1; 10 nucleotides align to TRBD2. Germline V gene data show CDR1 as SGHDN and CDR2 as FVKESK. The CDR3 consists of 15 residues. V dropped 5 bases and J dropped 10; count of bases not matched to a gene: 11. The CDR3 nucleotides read TGTGCCAGCAGCGTTAGCGGGGGGCCGTTAAGGGAGCAGTTCTTC. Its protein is CASSVSGGPLREQFF.